This TCR beta chain emerged from a study of blood T cells in healthy people across ages. This clonotype was counted a single time. The use of a sample-barcoded 5' primer and a J-beta primer mix characterized a second PCR of roughly 6 to 11 cycles. TCRdb re-called the 5' RACE reads through MiXCR, storing one row per CDR3 protein. The table lists around 650,000 distinct CDR3 sequences, roughly 43% of them singletons, with approximately 29% in the top ten. This TCR derives from a man aged 80 or over in good health. Specimen: blood.

The CDR3: CSVRAQLAGELFF. The CDR3 DNA reads as TGCAGTGTTAGGGCTCAACTAGCCGGGGAGCTGTTTTTT. The rearrangement links TRBV20-1 to TRBJ2-2; D is possibly TRBD2 (5 bases). The CDR3 runs 13 residues. Germline CDR1 and CDR2: DFQATT and SNEGSKA (reference sequence). Trimming removed 7 bases at V and 6 bases at J, with 15 bases between.